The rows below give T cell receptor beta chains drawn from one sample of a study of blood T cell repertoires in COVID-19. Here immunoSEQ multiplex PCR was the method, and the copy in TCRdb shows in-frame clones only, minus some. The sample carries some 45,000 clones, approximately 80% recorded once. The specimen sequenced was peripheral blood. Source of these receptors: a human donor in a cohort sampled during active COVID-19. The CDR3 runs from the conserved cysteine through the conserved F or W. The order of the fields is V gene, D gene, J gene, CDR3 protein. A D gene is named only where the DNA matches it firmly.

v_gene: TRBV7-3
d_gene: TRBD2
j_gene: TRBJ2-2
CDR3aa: CASSSIAAGGAGELFF

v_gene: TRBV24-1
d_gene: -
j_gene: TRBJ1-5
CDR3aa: CATSEGGQPQHF

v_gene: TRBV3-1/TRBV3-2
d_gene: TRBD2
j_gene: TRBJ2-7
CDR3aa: CASSHTSGRYEQYF

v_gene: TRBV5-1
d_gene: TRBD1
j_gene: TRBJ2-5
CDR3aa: CASSVTGAQETQYF

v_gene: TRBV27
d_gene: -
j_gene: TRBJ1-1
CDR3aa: CASRKIGQFGTEAFF

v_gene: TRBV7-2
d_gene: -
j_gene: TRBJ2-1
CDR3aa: CASSLKLALEQFF

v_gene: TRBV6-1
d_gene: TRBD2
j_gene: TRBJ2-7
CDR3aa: CASSESLAVNYEQYF

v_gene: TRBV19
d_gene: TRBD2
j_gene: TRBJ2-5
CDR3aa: CASSIRAGDGSETQYF

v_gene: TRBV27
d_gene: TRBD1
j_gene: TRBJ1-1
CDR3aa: CASRDRPNTEAFF

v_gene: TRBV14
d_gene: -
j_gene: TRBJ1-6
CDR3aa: CASSQARDSSYNSPLHF

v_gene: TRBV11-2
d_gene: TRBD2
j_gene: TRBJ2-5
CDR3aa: CASSRSGVQETQYF

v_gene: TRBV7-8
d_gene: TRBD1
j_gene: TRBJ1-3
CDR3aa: CASSLGDSWAGNTIYF

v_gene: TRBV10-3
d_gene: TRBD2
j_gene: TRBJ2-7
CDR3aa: CAISGSTSGLLYEQYF

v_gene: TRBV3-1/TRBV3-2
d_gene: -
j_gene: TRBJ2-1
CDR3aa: CASSPAGYNEQFF

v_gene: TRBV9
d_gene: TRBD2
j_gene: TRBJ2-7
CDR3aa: CASSVGLAGLIYEQYF

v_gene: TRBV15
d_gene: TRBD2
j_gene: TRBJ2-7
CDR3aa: CATSRVGLAGVHEQYF

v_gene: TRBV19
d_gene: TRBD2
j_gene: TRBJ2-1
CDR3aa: CASSMVGLAAYNEQFF

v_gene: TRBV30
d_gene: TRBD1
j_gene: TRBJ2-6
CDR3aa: CAWRRGRARAGANVLTF

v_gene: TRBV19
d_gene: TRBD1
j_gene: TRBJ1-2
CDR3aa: CASSIRGQGSGYGYTF

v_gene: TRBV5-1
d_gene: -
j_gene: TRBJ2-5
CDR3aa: CASSLWTSQTQYF

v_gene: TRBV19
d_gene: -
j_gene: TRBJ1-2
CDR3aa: CASSTDNNYGYTF

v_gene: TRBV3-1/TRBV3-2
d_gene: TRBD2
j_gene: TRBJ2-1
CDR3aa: CASSQGLAGNEQFF

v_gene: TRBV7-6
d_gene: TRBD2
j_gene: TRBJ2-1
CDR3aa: CASSKAGTSSNEQFF

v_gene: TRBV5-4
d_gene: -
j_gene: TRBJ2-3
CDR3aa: CASSPEQGSTDTQYF

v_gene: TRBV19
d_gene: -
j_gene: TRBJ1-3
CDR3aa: CASSMGRLSGNTIYF

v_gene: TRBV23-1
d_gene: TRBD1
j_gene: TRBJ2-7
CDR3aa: CASSLGAEGALTYEQYF

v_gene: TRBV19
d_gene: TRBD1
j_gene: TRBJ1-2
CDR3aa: CASRRTGLYGYTF

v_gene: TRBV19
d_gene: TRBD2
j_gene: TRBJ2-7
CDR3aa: CASSLLAGVGEQYF

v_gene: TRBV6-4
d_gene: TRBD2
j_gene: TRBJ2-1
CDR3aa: CASSYSSGGEQFF

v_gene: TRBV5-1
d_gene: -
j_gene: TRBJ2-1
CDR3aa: CASSLVGQSPNEQFF

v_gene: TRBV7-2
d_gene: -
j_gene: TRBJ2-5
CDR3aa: CASSLSPGGIIYF

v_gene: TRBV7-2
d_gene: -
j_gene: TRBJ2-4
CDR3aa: CASSRGGRGKNIQYF

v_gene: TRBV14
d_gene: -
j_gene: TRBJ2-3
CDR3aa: CASSQEEAGTTDTQYF

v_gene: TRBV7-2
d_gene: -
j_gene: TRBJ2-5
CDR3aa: CASSFSHETQYF